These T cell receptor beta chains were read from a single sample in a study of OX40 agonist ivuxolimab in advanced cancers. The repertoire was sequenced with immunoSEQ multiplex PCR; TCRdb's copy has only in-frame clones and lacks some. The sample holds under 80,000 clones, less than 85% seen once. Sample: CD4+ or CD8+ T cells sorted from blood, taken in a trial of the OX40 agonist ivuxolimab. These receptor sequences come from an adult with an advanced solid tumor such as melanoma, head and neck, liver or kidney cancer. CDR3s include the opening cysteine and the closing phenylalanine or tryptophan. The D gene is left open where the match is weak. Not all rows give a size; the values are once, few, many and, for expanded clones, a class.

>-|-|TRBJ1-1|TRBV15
TGTGCCACCAGCGGACGAGGGGACACTGAAGCTTTCTTT
CATSGRGDTEAFF
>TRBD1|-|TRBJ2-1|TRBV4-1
TGCGCCAGCAGCCGCCGACAGGGGTCGCTGATTGCCGATGAGCAGTTCTTC
CASSRRQGSLIADEQFF
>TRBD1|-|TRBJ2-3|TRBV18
TGTGCCAGCTCACTTCCCCCGGGACAGGGGAGCACAGATACGCAGTATTTT
CASSLPPGQGSTDTQYF
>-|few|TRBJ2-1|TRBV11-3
TGTGCCAGCAGCCCGGGGCGATCGGGGTACAATGAGCAGTTCTTC
CASSPGRSGYNEQFF
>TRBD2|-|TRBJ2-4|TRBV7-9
TGTGCCAGCAGCTCTAGCGGGGGGGCGCGCGAGTACTTC
CASSSSGGAREYF
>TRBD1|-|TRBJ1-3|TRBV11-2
TGTGCCAGCAGCTTGGGGCAGGGGGCCGGAAACACCATATATTTT
CASSLGQGAGNTIYF
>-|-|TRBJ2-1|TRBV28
TGTGCCAGCAGTATCGAAGGGGGTCTCAGAGGGCGCAATGAGCAGTTCTTC
CASSIEGGLRGRNEQFF
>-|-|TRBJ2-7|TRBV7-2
TGTGCCAGCAGCTTAGAAAGGAGCTCCTACGAGCAGTACTTC
CASSLERSSYEQYF
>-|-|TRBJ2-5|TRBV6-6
TGTGCCAGCAGTTACCCCGCGCTGGAAGAGACCCAGTACTTC
CASSYPALEETQYF
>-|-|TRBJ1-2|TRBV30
TGTGCCCTGGATCCTAGGGGGGCGGGCTATGGCTACACCTTC
CALDPRGAGYGYTF
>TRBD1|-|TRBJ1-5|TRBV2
TGTGCCAGCTCGGGGTACAGGGGGCCCCAGCATTTT
CASSGYRGPQHF
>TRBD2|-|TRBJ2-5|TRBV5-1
TGCGCCAGCAGCCTCGGGACTAGCGGGAGAGAGACCCAGTACTTC
CASSLGTSGRETQYF
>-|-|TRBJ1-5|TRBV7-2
TGTGCCAGCAGCTTAATTTGGGACGCTTATAGCAATCAGCCCCAGCATTTT
CASSLIWDAYSNQPQHF
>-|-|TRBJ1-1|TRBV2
TGTGCCAGCAGTGGGGCCCGGACCGAAGCTTTCTTT
CASSGARTEAFF
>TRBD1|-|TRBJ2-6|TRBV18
TGTGCCAGCCCGCCCCCCGGGACAGGGGTGTTGTCTGGGGCCAACGTCCTGACTTTC
CASPPPGTGVLSGANVLTF
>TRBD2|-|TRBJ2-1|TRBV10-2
TGCGCCAGCGGAGCGGGACCCTCCTACAATGAGCAGTTCTTC
CASGAGPSYNEQFF
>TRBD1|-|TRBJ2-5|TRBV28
TGTGCCAGCAGTATTACCAAACAGGGGGCCCAAGAGACCCAGTACTTC
CASSITKQGAQETQYF
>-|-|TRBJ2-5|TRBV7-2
TGTGCCAGCAGCTTAGGAGGGTTGGAGACCCAGTACTTC
CASSLGGLETQYF